Listed below are T cell receptor beta chains from one sample, sequenced in a study of graft-versus-host responses after intestinal transplantation. This table comes from immunoSEQ multiplex PCR, and its TCRdb copy is limited to in-frame clones, with some not included. The repertoire holds 25,000 to 35,000 clones, with approximately 80% as singletons. Sequenced here: ileum tissue, sampled 98 days after intestinal transplantation. The receptors stem from a human patient who received an intestinal transplant, so some T cells may come from the graft donor. CDR3s include the opening cysteine and the closing phenylalanine or tryptophan. The order of the fields is V gene, clone size, J gene, CDR3 protein. Expanded clones get a size class; other rows say once, few or many, or leave the size out.

>TRBV19|-|TRBJ1-3
CASSPYQTGNTIYF
>TRBV9|-|TRBJ2-1
CASSVGLANSYNEQFF
>TRBV27|-|TRBJ1-5
CASRRTSGQPQHF
>TRBV5-6|once|TRBJ2-7
CASSLWRVRAYEQYF
>TRBV7-3|-|TRBJ2-1
CASSLRQGATYNEQFF
>TRBV7-9|-|TRBJ2-7
CASSLGGLGSYEQYF
>TRBV7-2|-|TRBJ2-3
CASSPRLGGSTDTQYF
>TRBV7-9|-|TRBJ2-7
CASSLPRGSGVRSYEQYF
>TRBV9|-|TRBJ1-5
CASSHGGSNQPQHF
>TRBV4-2|-|TRBJ1-6
CASSRLHGDNSPLHF
>TRBV4-1|-|TRBJ1-2
CASSQDPGGGGYGYTF
>TRBV6-5|-|TRBJ1-6
CASSYRGSPLHF
>TRBV5-4|-|TRBJ1-2
CASSLTAGTGSSYTF
>TRBV9|-|TRBJ1-1
CASSVDSRTEAFF
>TRBV19|-|TRBJ2-1
CASSIGLAARYNEQFF
>TRBV7-9|few|TRBJ2-2
CASRAPGLAMAGELFF
>TRBV14|-|TRBJ2-1
CASSQTTGGYYNEQFF
>TRBV19|-|TRBJ1-2
CASSIGGQTGYGYTF
>TRBV30|-|TRBJ2-5
CAWSVWGGGETQYF
>TRBV30|-|TRBJ1-2
CAWSQDYGYTF
>TRBV6-5|few|TRBJ2-7
CASRDGTLHEQYF
>TRBV6-1|once|TRBJ1-2
CASSEMSQAGYTF
>TRBV29-1|-|TRBJ1-4
CSVEDRGFGNEKLFF
>TRBV5-1|-|TRBJ1-2
CASSPRGGNYGYTF